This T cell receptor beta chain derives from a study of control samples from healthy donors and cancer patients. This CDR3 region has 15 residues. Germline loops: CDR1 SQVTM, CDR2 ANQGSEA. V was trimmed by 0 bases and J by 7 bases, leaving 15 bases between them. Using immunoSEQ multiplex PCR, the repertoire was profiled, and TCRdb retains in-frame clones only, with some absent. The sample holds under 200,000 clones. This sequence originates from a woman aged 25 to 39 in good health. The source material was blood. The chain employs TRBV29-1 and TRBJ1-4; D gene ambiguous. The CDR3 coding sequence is TGCAGCGTTGAAGAGGGCCGTGGGTCGGGTGAAAAACTGTTTTTT. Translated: CSVEEGRGSGEKLFF.